This TCR beta chain is drawn from a study of cytomegalovirus exposure and HLA in healthy donors. Study information: Unique TCRs numbering roughly 85 million, obtained from HLA-typed donors, made up an early data release. Points from the study as a whole: In a later analysis, an Asian-associated ancestry cluster reportedly showed fewer N-insertions than the approximately 670-donor mean.

The CDR3 is made up of 14 amino acids. J lost 2 bases, V lost 5 bases, and 6 bases had no gene match. Germline V gives CDR1 SQVTM, CDR2 ANQGSEA. About this clone: Its specificity is not known.

PCR primers comprised 60 Vbeta and 13 Jbeta primers. Measured with immunoSEQ multiplex PCR; TCRdb has only the in-frame clones, and not every one. The sample records more than 50,000 clones, more than 70% being singletons. Material for sequencing was PBMCs. This sequence originates from a woman aged 40 to 50 in good health and CMV-seropositive. The chain recombines TRBV29-1 with TRBJ1-5; 7 nucleotides align to TRBD1. As DNA, the CDR3 is TGCAGCGTTTCAACCGGGACAGGCAATCAGCCCCAGCATTTT. Translated, it gives CSVSTGTGNQPQHF.